This TCR beta chain was identified during a study of blood T cells in healthy people across ages. This clonotype was found many times. A second PCR, run for roughly 7 to 12 cycles, used a sample-barcoded 5' primer plus a J-beta primer mix. TCRdb redid the calling of the 5' RACE reads with MiXCR, one entry per CDR3 protein. The sample shows about 720,000 distinct CDR3 sequences, 20% to 25% of them seen only once. Germline V gives CDR1 SGHVS, CDR2 FQNEAQ. V was clipped by 4 bases and J by 0 bases, with 16 bases between them. The CDR3 runs to 17 residues. This sequence was found in a man between 70 and 80 years old in good health. Sequenced input: blood. The chain joins TRBV7-8 to TRBJ2-4, with a weak D call TRBD1 (5 bases). The CDR3 DNA sequence: TGTGCCAGCAGCTCTAACAACAGGAGATTAGCCAAAAACATTCAGTACTTC. Translating gives CASSSNNRRLAKNIQYF.